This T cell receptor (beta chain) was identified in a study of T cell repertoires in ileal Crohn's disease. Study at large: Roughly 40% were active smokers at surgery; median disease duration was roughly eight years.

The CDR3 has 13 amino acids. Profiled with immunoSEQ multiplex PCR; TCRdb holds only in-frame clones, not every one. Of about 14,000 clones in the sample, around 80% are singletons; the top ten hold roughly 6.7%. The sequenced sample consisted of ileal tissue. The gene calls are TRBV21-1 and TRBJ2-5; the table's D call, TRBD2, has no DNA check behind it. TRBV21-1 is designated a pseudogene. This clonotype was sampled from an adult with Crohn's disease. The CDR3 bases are TGTGCCAGCAGCTCGTTCTCCGGGGAGACCCAGTACTTC. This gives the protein CASSSFSGETQYF.